The source of this TCR beta chain is a study of blood T cell repertoires in COVID-19. Study background: The origin of the acute and convalescent COVID-19 samples was the United States, Italy and Spain. Nucleic acid was either cDNA or gDNA, and it came from T cells, B-cell-depleted T cells, or PBMCs.

As processed by the authors: Scientists estimated how many nucleated cells there were by amplifying reference gene primers. TCRdb's table, derived via immunoSEQ multiplex PCR, lists solely in-frame clones and lacks some. V, J and clone size were drawn from that table, and D and trimming were deduced from the DNA. The sample contains fewer than 35,000 clones, approximately 91% of which appear only once. Germline CDR1 and CDR2: SGHTA and FQGTGA. Losses at the gene ends were 2 bases for V and 2 bases for J; bases not matched to a gene: 2. This CDR3 spans 15 amino acids. As to this clone: This sample includes further DNA sequences coding for the same CDR3.

The rearrangement uses TRBV7-3 and TRBJ2-3, with TRBD2 identical over 9 bases. The receptor's source is a human donor with active COVID-19. The donor label of this sample is uncertain. The sample consisted of peripheral blood. The CDR3 here is CASSLAGGSTDTQYF. Here the CDR3 DNA reads TGTGCCAGCAGCTTAGCGGGGGGGTCCACAGATACGCAGTATTTT. The full variable domain, completed using reference TRBV7-3 and TRBJ2-3, is GAGVSQTPSNKVTEKGKYVELRCDPISGHTALYWYRQSLGQGPEFLIYFQGTGAADDSGLPNDRFFAVRPEGSVSTLKIQRTERGDSAVYLCASSLAGGSTDTQYFGPGTRLTVL.